This record covers a single TCR beta chain. Its antigen is not known. The data were obtained in a study of blood T cells in healthy people across ages. Study as a whole: The capture of about one barcoded beta molecule per two T cells was achieved by template switching.

V lost 5 bases and J lost 5; bases outside the gene matches: 5. This CDR3 is built from 14 residues. Germline V gene sequence: CDR1 KGHSH, CDR2 LQKENI. Overall study results and limits: Unsorted PBMCs prevented conclusive naive versus antigen-experienced comparison.

RNA extraction gave at least 5 micrograms of total RNA per sample. Next came a second PCR, run for about 7 to 12 cycles, which used a sample-barcoded 5' primer along with a J-beta primer mix. Sequencing recovered at least 3 million CDR3-containing paired-end reads from each sample. From the 5' RACE reads, TCRdb called clonotypes with MiXCR, one entry per CDR3 protein. The sample has roughly 730,000 distinct CDR3 sequences, 56% seen once. The receptor's source is a man aged 40-50 years in good health. This chain joins TRBV18 and TRBJ1-4; 7 bases are shared with TRBD1. Sequenced sample: blood. The CDR3 loop is CASSSTGWNEKLFF. CDR3 DNA sequence: TGTGCCAGCTCATCGACAGGGTGGAATGAAAAACTGTTTTTT.